This record concerns one T cell receptor (beta chain) sequence. Its antigen specificity is not known. There are no base qualities to consult, and no much larger clone falls within one base. The data derive from a study of cytomegalovirus exposure and HLA in healthy donors (dated by TCRdb to 2016 to 2017). Study-wide context: An earlier analysis of a few hundred of the donors reported 250 to 300 Gb of sequence data and 117 million unique TCR beta sequences obtained from 180 million or so T cells. Roughly 300 gigabases of sequencing data and around 80 million unique TCR sequences made up an early release that covered several hundred HLA-typed donors. Of the roughly 400 genotyped donors, about 80% fell in the genetic ancestry cluster associated with self-reported Caucasian donors. The aim of the study was to test whether cataloging public T cell receptors could identify signatures of past pathogen exposure. Using immunosequencing, the study profiled T cell repertoires from around 680 subjects and related those repertoires to cytomegalovirus serostatus. A separate validation cohort of approximately 120 different subjects was used in addition to the 666-subject first cohort. High-throughput TCR immunosequencing, statistical association of individual TCRs with disease status, and machine learning were combined to predict cytomegalovirus infection status. A later analysis re-examined previously published TCR beta repertoires from more than 600 donors and added high-resolution HLA genotyping to investigate patterns of TCR occurrence. In the later analysis, no new phenotypic data were used to find candidate immune exposures; instead, reliance was placed on TCR beta sequences and their occurrence across donors. An earlier analysis of 587 of the donors applied high-throughput TCR beta sequencing to assess whether each TCR beta V gene segment acted as functional or pseudogenic. Donor age, sex, ethnicity and CMV serostatus were collected together with the repertoire data. A later genetic analysis took genome-wide SNP genotypes for 398 of the 666 donors and used that subset as a discovery cohort. All discovery cohort repertoires had been generated using a single sequencing platform. Both class I and class II loci were covered by HLA typing, at four-digit resolution. Typing coverage varied by locus: 629-630 donors for A, B, C, DRB1 and DQB1; roughly 520 for DQA1; more than 600 for DPA1; some 470 for DPB1. Because of strong linkage in the cohort, four or five DR-DQ haplotypes were treated as single units for association and clustering. Across under 500 genotyped donors of the cohort, an average of about 240,000 unique TCR beta nucleotide sequences per donor were sequenced, and 15% to 20% of those sequences were non-productive. Study-level results and caveats: Broadly in line with IMGT annotations, most TCR beta V segments showed up in productive rearrangements about 87% or about 30% of the time in an earlier analysis of 587 of the donors. The presence/absence analyses assumed that sequencing depth was roughly uniform across donors, and that assumption may not be true. Compared with equally common non-associated chains, HLA-associated TCR beta chains in a later analysis were more clonally expanded and had lower generation probabilities. Because counts were too low, roughly 17 rarely observed V segments, including chromosome 9 orphons, were left out of the earlier analysis of approximately 500 of the donors. Specific HLA alleles were associated with more than 15,000 TCR beta sequences at a false discovery rate of 0.05 in a later analysis. HLA typing was unavailable for some donors at each locus, so association tests used only the typed subset. A later analysis found that TCR association rates varied across HLA loci, with DRB1 alleles showing the most associated TCRs and HLA-C alleles the fewest. Cytomegalovirus status was reported to be diagnosed by the classifier with high specificity and sensitivity in both the original and validation cohorts. An association between a missense DCLRE1C variant and V-gene and J-gene trimming of TCR beta chains was found in a later genetic analysis and replicated in an independent cohort. Compared with the 666-donor mean, donors in an Asian-associated ancestry cluster had fewer N-insertions in productive TCRs, according to a later genetic analysis. The study listed 150 to 200 TCR beta chains as associated with cytomegalovirus. Only TCR beta chains were sequenced in this cohort, and the absence of alpha or paired-chain data limited detectable features. Most TCR sequences were observed very rarely across donors, whereas some public TCRs were present in many individuals. A later analysis found that most CMV-associated TCR beta chains appeared HLA-restricted, with HLA associations seemingly driven largely by CMV exposure. Three of the identified cytomegalovirus-associated TCR beta chains were confirmed in vitro to be specific for cytomegalovirus antigens. According to a later analysis, parvovirus B19, influenza, CMV and Epstein-Barr virus appeared linked to several top co-occurrence clusters. The authors suggested that the approach could potentially be generalized to other disease states and immunological phenotypes. A further reported finding was that TCR beta sequences accurately predicted the HLA-A and HLA-B alleles for most subjects in the first cohort. A cluster of highly shared sequence variants was judged likely to be a technical artifact of the sequencing pipeline. Linkage disequilibrium might explain the correlated functional status among segregating V segments, but an unknown experimental factor could not be excluded. CMV serostatus was the only immune exposure information available for the cohort. Because the 87-base-pair reads could not distinguish some IMGT-functional V segments, including TRBV6-2 and TRBV6-3, those segments were excluded. When HLA alleles, especially DR and DQ, strongly co-occurred, attributing TCR associations to individual alleles was difficult.

Taken from the germline V gene, the CDR1 and CDR2 loops are MGHRA and YSYEKL. The CDR3 goes from the cysteine to the phenylalanine over 19 residues. Only the CDR3 DNA is retained, 57 bases long and in frame from the first base. The trim is 0 bases for V and 5 bases for J, with a gap of 25 bases between the germline ends. The cohort comprised under 700 healthy bone marrow donors. At the time of sampling, all cohort members were nominally healthy, though unrecorded immune exposures were likely present. The donor was CMV seronegative and was included in the group of around 320 seronegative cohort members. A peripheral blood sample was provided by each donor, and peripheral blood mononuclear cells were used for TCR beta sequencing. The Qiagen DNeasy Blood Extraction Kit was used to extract genomic DNA from the blood cell samples. The library was built by means of the immunoSEQ multiplex PCR assay. For the multiplex PCR, a mixture combining 60 forward primers for TCR Vbeta segments and 13 reverse primers for TCR Jbeta segments was used. The CDR3 region of rearranged TCR beta genes was amplified from genomic DNA by a multiplex PCR assay. The Illumina HiSeq System was used to sequence the amplified TCR beta libraries as 87-base-pair reads. In the authors' own workflow: In a later analysis, tens of millions of unique TCR beta chains were counted across the roughly 610 repertoires, and about 10 million of these chains were shared by at least two donors. Raw reads were error-corrected and collapsed into unique sequences with a nearest-neighbor algorithm that merged closely related sequences to remove PCR and sequencing errors. Alignment of CDR3 sequences to IMGT reference sequences was used to assign V, D and J gene segments. Each retained sequence needed at least a six-nucleotide match to both a V gene segment and a J gene segment. A rearrangement counted as productive if the CDR3 had no stop codons and remained in frame with V and J, and every other rearrangement counted as non-productive. Following IMGT convention, CDR3 was defined as the stretch from the second conserved V-encoded cysteine to the conserved J-encoded phenylalanine. Sequences without an unambiguous match to a single V gene segment were excluded from the earlier analysis of about 630 of the donors. In an earlier analysis of 587 of the donors, V segments were called functional above 56.7% productive rearrangements and were called segregating when the between-donor standard deviation exceeded 5%. A statistical classification framework was built to diagnose cytomegalovirus status from the catalog of TCR beta chain sequences. A later analysis assigned V and J genes by comparing TCR nucleotide sequences with IMGT/GENE-DB human TR gene sequences. A later analysis assigned CDR3 sequences and most-parsimonious VDJ recombination scenarios with the TCRdist pipeline. In a later analysis, every TCR beta chain was defined by the combination of its CDR3 amino acid sequence and its V-gene family, and reads without a unique V-gene family were dropped. A later analysis removed over 500 highly shared, low-generation-probability nucleotide sequences to deal with suspected cross-contamination and a sequencing artifact. For each public chain, a later analysis derived a clonal expansion index from normalized ranks of inferred template counts within each repertoire. A later analysis computed generation probabilities with a VDJ recombination model fitted to out-of-frame rearrangements, and checked the results against IGoR. In a later analysis, hypergeometric tests were used to score TCR-TCR, TCR-HLA and TCR-CMV co-occurrence, with a repertoire-size bias correction applied to TCR pairs. To estimate false discovery rates, a later analysis permuted the HLA or CMV assignments 20 times. In a later analysis, co-occurring TCRs were grouped using DBSCAN, with TCRdist sequence similarity added in when clustering inside HLA-allele-positive subsets. Repertoires with fewer than 30,000 or more than 120,000 public chains, plus five repertoires with anomalous nucleotide sharing, were excluded from co-occurrence clustering. TCRdb retrieved this table from immuneACCESS and kept in-frame rearrangements only. Not all clones are present; in checked studies, unresolved V genes account for under half, and no reason is known for the remainder. The V and J calls and the clone size are those of that table, but D and trimming were determined from the DNA. The sample table lists 120,000 to 150,000 clones, around 72% of them with a count of one. Approximately 2% of the sample is held by the ten biggest clonotypes.

The origin of this receptor is a man in his forties in good health and CMV-seronegative. Sequencing was done on a sample of PBMCs. Rearrangement joined TRBV4-1 to TRBJ2-5, with a tentative D gene TRBD1 over 5 matching bases. The CDR3 in this case is CASSQDIRRRVPGYETQYF. Read as DNA, the sequence is TGCGCCAGCAGCCAAGATATCCGGAGACGGGTCCCAGGGTACGAGACCCAGTACTTC.